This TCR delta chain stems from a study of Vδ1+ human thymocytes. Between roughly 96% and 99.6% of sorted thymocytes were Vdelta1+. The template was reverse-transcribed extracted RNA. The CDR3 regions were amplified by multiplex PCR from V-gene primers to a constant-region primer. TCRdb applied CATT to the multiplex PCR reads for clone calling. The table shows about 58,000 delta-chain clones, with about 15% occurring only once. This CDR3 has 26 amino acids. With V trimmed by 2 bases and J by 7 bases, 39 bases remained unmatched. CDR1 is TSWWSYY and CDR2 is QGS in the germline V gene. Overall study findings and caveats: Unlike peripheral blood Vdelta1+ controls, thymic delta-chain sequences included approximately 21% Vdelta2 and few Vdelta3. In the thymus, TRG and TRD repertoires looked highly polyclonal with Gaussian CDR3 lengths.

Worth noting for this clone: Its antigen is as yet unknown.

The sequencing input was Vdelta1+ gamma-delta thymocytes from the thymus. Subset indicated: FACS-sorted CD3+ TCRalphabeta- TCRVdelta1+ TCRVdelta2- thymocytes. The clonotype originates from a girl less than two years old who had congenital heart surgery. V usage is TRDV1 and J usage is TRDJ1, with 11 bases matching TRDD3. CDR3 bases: TGTGCTCTTGGGGAATATCCTATTCCGGATGGTGGGGGATACGCAGTTACTACCCTCCCCGAGGGTAAACTCATCTTT. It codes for CALGEYPIPDGGGYAVTTLPEGKLIF.